These 11 T cell receptor beta chains were sequenced from one sample in a study of shared T cell receptors in the human thymus. TCRdb's copy holds only in-frame clones and misses some; the assay was immunoSEQ multiplex PCR. This table holds about 730,000 clones, approximately 83% found once. The same specimen was also included in a second study, on human thymus T cells.

The material sequenced was thymocytes. The receptors here all came from a girl under three years old with a congenital heart defect.

The chain employs TRBV27 and TRBJ2-7; 7 bases fit TRBD1. CDR3 length: 14 residues. The ends lost 3 bases at V and 3 bases at J; junction bases unmatched: 5. CDR1 and CDR2 from the germline V gene are MNHEY and SMNVEV (reference sequence). CDR3 sequence (DNA): TGTGCCAGCAGTTTGGACAGGAATCACTACGAGCAGTACTTC. It specifies CASSLDRNHYEQYF.

The J gene is TRBJ1-1, the V gene TRBV19; 9 nucleotides agree with TRBD1. Germline V gene lookup returns CDR1 LNHDA and CDR2 SQIVND (reference sequence). Losses at the gene ends were 3 bases for V and 6 bases for J; bases not matched to a gene: 11. The CDR3 runs 16 residues. The CDR3 loop reads CASSILVRDRDSEAFF. In nucleotides, the CDR3 is TGTGCCAGTAGTATTCTTGTCCGGGACAGGGACTCTGAAGCTTTCTTT.

This clone has more than one count but fewer than ten. CDR3 bases: TGTGCCAGCTGTCCCTCAGGGGTACTCCTCCGCTATGGCTACACCTTC. Its protein is CASCPSGVLLRYGYTF. The V call is TRBV2, the J call TRBJ1-2; perhaps TRBD1 as D (6 bases). The V gene's germline CDR1 is SNHLY and CDR2 FYNNEI. V was trimmed by 8 bases and J by 4 bases, leaving 23 bases between them. The CDR3 has 16 amino acids.

V usage is TRBV27 and J usage is TRBJ1-4; maybe TRBD1 (5 bases). Germline V gives CDR1 MNHEY, CDR2 SMNVEV (reference sequence). The CDR3 extends over 15 amino acids. The V gene lost 5 bases and the J gene lost 3 bases, with 13 bases spanning the gap. The CDR3 reads CASSPWGGANEKLFF. In nucleotides, the CDR3 is TGTGCCAGCAGTCCGTGGGGGGGGGCTAATGAAAAACTGTTTTTT.

This clone occurred a few times. The V call is TRBV19, the J call TRBJ1-1; 7 bases fit TRBD1. Germline CDR1 reads LNHDA; CDR2 reads SQIVND (reference sequence). The length of the CDR3 is 16 residues. Trimming cost V 2 bases and J 1 base; bases outside gene matches: 7. This chain's CDR3 is CASSIRQGWENTEAFF. In DNA form, the CDR3 reads TGTGCCAGTAGTATACGACAGGGATGGGAGAACACTGAAGCTTTCTTT. The full variable domain, rest sourced from reference TRBV19 and TRBJ1-1, is DGGITQSPKYLFRKEGQNVTLSCEQNLNHDAMYWYRQDPGQGLRLIYYSQIVNDFQKGDIAEGYSVSREKKESFPLTVTSAQKNPTAFYLCASSIRQGWENTEAFFGQGTRLTVV.

This chain uses TRBV19 with TRBJ2-4, with a weak D call TRBD2 (5 bases). CDR1 and CDR2 from the germline V gene are LNHDA and SQIVND (reference sequence). Between the trimmed V and J ends, which lost 5 bases and 2 bases, there was a span of 13 bases. This CDR3 has 15 residues. The CDR3 DNA follows: TGTGCCAGTAGTTCCCCGGCGGGCACCAAAAACATTCAGTACTTC. Translation gives CASSSPAGTKNIQYF.

The genes are TRBV15 and TRBJ1-1; 7 nucleotides align to TRBD1. V was pared by 3 bases and J by 4 bases, with 14 bases of the junction left unmatched. This CDR3 comprises 17 residues. Germline CDR1 is LNHNV and CDR2 is YYDKDF (reference sequence). The CDR3 DNA reads TGTGCCACCAGCAGGGAGGCCCAGACAGGGATCGCCACTGAAGCTTTCTTT. Translating gives CATSREAQTGIATEAFF.

The chain joins TRBV15 to TRBJ2-1; tentatively, D is TRBD1 (5 bases). V dropped 11 bases and J dropped 0 bases, with 14 bases sitting between them. The CDR3 is made up of 14 amino acids. Germline values: CDR1 LNHNV, CDR2 YYDKDF (reference sequence). Here the CDR3 reads CAVQVPSSYNEQFF. The CDR3 DNA follows: TGTGCCGTACAGGTCCCCTCCTCCTACAATGAGCAGTTCTTC.

This clone has just a few counts. The chain carries TRBV4-2 and TRBJ1-1; D remains unclear. Germline assignment: CDR1 LGHNA and CDR2 YNFKEQ. This CDR3 is built from 15 residues. V gave up 4 bases and J gave up 0 bases, with 12 bases separating them. CDR3 in DNA: TGTGCCAGCAGCCGATATCCGGACTTGAACACTGAAGCTTTCTTT. Its translation: CASSRYPDLNTEAFF.

This chain joins TRBV7-2 and TRBJ1-1; TRBD1 is a possible D gene (6 bases). The V end lost 5 bases, the J end lost 10 bases, and 20 bases lay between the germline ends. This CDR3 is 14 amino acids long. Germline CDR1 reads SGHTA; CDR2 reads FQGNSA. In nucleotides, the CDR3 is TGTGCCAGCAGCCCGATAGATTACATAGGGGGAGCTTTCTTT. The encoded protein is CASSPIDYIGGAFF.

The chain has TRBV19 and TRBJ2-1; D gene ambiguous. CDR3 length: 18 residues. CDR1 is LNHDA and CDR2 is SQIVND in the germline V gene (reference sequence). V was shortened by 3 bases and J by 0 bases, with 18 bases between the two germline ends. This CDR3 is CASSIRQIPRSSYNEQFF. CDR3 coding DNA: TGTGCCAGTAGTATTCGGCAGATACCCCGGAGCTCCTACAATGAGCAGTTCTTC. The variable domain in full, completed from reference TRBV19 and TRBJ2-1, reads DGGITQSPKYLFRKEGQNVTLSCEQNLNHDAMYWYRQDPGQGLRLIYYSQIVNDFQKGDIAEGYSVSREKKESFPLTVTSAQKNPTAFYLCASSIRQIPRSSYNEQFFGPGTRLTVL.